Below are 5 T cell receptor beta chains sequenced from a single sample in a study of neurological immune-mediated disorders. MiXCR, run by TCRdb on the 5' RACE reads, gives a single entry per CDR3 protein. The sample lists about 74,000 distinct CDR3 sequences; around 5.2% were seen once. The sequenced sample was PBMCs. The receptor source for this set is a man younger than 35 with multiple sclerosis.

This clonotype was picked up many times. The gene calls are TRBV7-2 and TRBJ2-1; D possibly uses TRBD1 or TRBD2 (5 bases each). The V gene's germline CDR1 is SGHTA and CDR2 FQGNSA. V gave up 8 bases and J gave up 0 bases, with 14 bases separating them. CDR3 length: 15 amino acids. The CDR3 loop is CASGAEGSSYNEQFF. The CDR3 region has the DNA TGTGCCAGCGGGGCCGAAGGGAGCTCCTACAATGAGCAGTTCTTC.

At least ten counts were recorded for this clonotype. This chain uses TRBV20-1 with TRBJ2-5; D ambiguous. The germline CDR1 and CDR2 sequences are DFQATT and SNEGSKA (reference sequence). Trimming shortened V by 2 bases and J by 2 bases, and 9 bases separated the two germline ends. The CDR3 loop spans 13 amino acids. In DNA form, the CDR3 reads TGCAGTGCTAGAAAGACTGGGCAAGAGACCCAGTACTTC. This encodes CSARKTGQETQYF.

This clonotype was counted at least ten times. This rearrangement joins TRBV5-6 to TRBJ2-1; D is perhaps TRBD2 (5 bases). V was shortened by 4 bases and J by 8 bases, with 19 bases between the two germline ends. Germline loops: CDR1 SGHDT, CDR2 YYEEEE. This CDR3 contains 15 residues. CDR3 in amino acids: CASSQGRWSGYEQFF. CDR3 nucleotides: TGTGCCAGCAGCCAAGGACGGTGGTCGGGGTATGAGCAGTTCTTC.

This clonotype was observed at least ten times. The chain links TRBV14 to TRBJ2-3, with a weak D call TRBD1 (6 bases). Germline V gives CDR1 SGHDN, CDR2 FVKESK. V gave up 1 base and J gave up 6 bases, with 17 bases separating them. This CDR3 spans 16 amino acids. This CDR3 is CASSQGLTGPWDTQYF. DNA for the CDR3: TGTGCCAGCAGCCAAGGTCTAACAGGGCCCTGGGATACGCAGTATTTT. The full variable domain, completed using reference TRBV14 and TRBJ2-3, is EAGVTQFPSHSVIEKGQTVTLRCDPISGHDNLYWYRRVMGKEIKFLLHFVKESKQDESGMPNNRFLAERTGGTYSTLKVQPAELEDSGVYFCASSQGLTGPWDTQYFGPGTRLTVL.

The sample holds one count of this clonotype. The chain joins TRBV18 to TRBJ2-7; weak D call: TRBD2 (5 bases). Trimming cost V 6 bases and J 7 bases, with 22 bases left between them. This CDR3 spans 15 amino acids. Germline CDR1 reads KGHSH; CDR2 reads LQKENI. The CDR3 loop reads CASSRSPGTSVEQYF. CDR3 bases: TGTGCCAGCTCCCGCTCCCCGGGAACCTCGGTGGAGCAGTACTTC.